One and the same sample provided the 8 T cell receptor beta chains below, sequenced in a study of T cell responses to AZD1222 COVID-19 vaccine. Libraries were prepared by immunoSEQ multiplex PCR; TCRdb keeps only in-frame clonotypes and omits some of them. Found here are some 120,000 clones, under 85% of them singletons; the top ten hold roughly 6.2%. The sequencing used peripheral blood, collected on day 0 of AZD1222 vaccination. The receptor set was obtained from an adult in good health.

This chain connects TRBV15 to TRBJ2-7; the match to TRBD2 covers 13 bases. CDR1 LNHNV and CDR2 YYDKDF come from the germline V gene (reference sequence). The CDR3 extends over 17 amino acids. V gave up 2 bases and J gave up 0 bases; unmatched junction bases: 4. CDR3 protein: CATSRRLAGGLSYEQYF. The CDR3 bases are TGTGCCACCAGCAGACGACTAGCGGGGGGCCTCTCCTACGAGCAGTACTTC.

The J gene is TRBJ2-3, the V gene TRBV19; unclear D gene. The CDR3 consists of 16 residues. The V gene's germline CDR1 is LNHDA and CDR2 SQIVND (reference sequence). V lost 1 base and J lost 4, with 15 bases in between. CDR3 protein: CASSIVHSSMADTQYF. CDR3 DNA sequence: TGTGCCAGTAGTATAGTTCATTCCTCGATGGCAGATACGCAGTATTTT.

This sequence joins TRBV6-5 and TRBJ1-3; D gene uncertain. V was cut by 6 bases and J by 4 bases, with 7 bases left in between. The length of the CDR3 is 12 residues. In germline, CDR1 is MNHEY, CDR2 SVGAGI. Here the CDR3 DNA reads TGTGCCAGCAGAGGACCCGGAAACACCATATATTTT. It is translated as CASRGPGNTIYF.

V gene TRBV7-9 combines with J gene TRBJ2-5; D is perhaps TRBD2 (5 bases). The CDR3 extends over 15 amino acids. Trimming took off 5 bases at V and 5 bases at J, with 18 bases between the two ends. CDR1 is SEHNR and CDR2 is FQNEAQ in the germline V gene (reference sequence). The CDR3 spells CASSTLLGGRETQYF. CDR3 sequence (DNA): TGTGCCAGCAGCACCCTACTAGGAGGAAGGGAGACCCAGTACTTC.

This sequence joins TRBV7-8 and TRBJ2-5, with 11 bases that match TRBD1. Germline CDR1 SGHVS, CDR2 FQNEAQ. The CDR3 extends over 17 amino acids. J gave up 5 bases and V 5 bases, and 13 bases lay outside the gene matches. CDR3 in amino acids: CASSGRRDRGRLETQYF. Written as DNA, the CDR3 is TGTGCCAGCAGCGGGCGCCGGGACAGGGGGAGGCTGGAGACCCAGTACTTC. Looking up the rest from reference TRBV7-8 and TRBJ2-5 gives the full variable domain: GAGVSQSPRYKVAKRGQDVALRCDPISGHVSLFWYQQALGQGPEFLTYFQNEAQLDKSGLPSDRFFAERPEGSVSTLKIQRTQQEDSAVYLCASSGRRDRGRLETQYFGPGTRLLVL.

This chain joins TRBV6-5 and TRBJ1-3, with 7 bases identical to TRBD1. CDR3 length equals 14 residues. Unmatched junction bases numbered 4, after V lost 6 bases and J lost 2 bases. Germline CDR1 is MNHEY and CDR2 is SVGAGI. The CDR3 sequence is CASSDTGAGNTIYF. The CDR3 region has the DNA TGTGCCAGCAGCGATACAGGGGCTGGAAACACCATATATTTT.

This chain connects TRBV3-1 (or the pseudogene TRBV3-2) to TRBJ1-5; maybe TRBD1 (6 bases). V was shortened by 4 bases and J by 2 bases, with 9 bases between the two germline ends. Germline CDR1 and CDR2: LGHDT and YNNKEL (reference sequence). The CDR3 length is 14 residues. CDR3 protein: CASSRQVGNQPQHF. DNA for the CDR3: TGTGCCAGCAGCCGACAGGTGGGCAATCAGCCCCAGCATTTT.

The rearrangement links TRBV29-1 to TRBJ2-1; 9 positions match TRBD1. The germline CDR1 and CDR2 sequences are SQVTM and ANQGSEA. The CDR3 totals 16 residues. Trimming at V came to 1 base and at J to 4 bases, leaving 8 bases not matched to a gene. This CDR3 reads CSVEVIEGQGYNEQFF. CDR3 in DNA: TGCAGCGTTGAAGTCATTGAGGGACAGGGTTACAATGAGCAGTTCTTC.